These 32 T cell receptor beta chains originate from one sample sequenced in a study of post-analysis software for immune sequencing data. Each TCR beta cDNA library carried unique molecular identifiers. TCRdb called the PCR reads again in MiXCR, with one record for every CDR3 protein. The sample consists of 750,000 to 900,000 distinct CDR3 sequences, about half of them appearing once. Their antigens remain unidentified. Whole-study results and caveats: There were a few TRBV segments more frequent in patients than controls, and TRBV5-6, TRBV5-1 and TRBV20-1 were among them.

Sequenced material: blood. The receptors here all came from a girl between 10 and 17 years old with multiple sclerosis.

As to this clonotype: The CDR3 ends on some other residue instead of the conserved phenylalanine or tryptophan, so this is likely a read error. The V call is TRBV5-1, the J call TRBJ2-1, with D tentatively TRBD2 (5 bases). Germline CDR1 reads SGHRS; CDR2 reads YFSETQ. Trimming took 4 bases from V and 6 from J, leaving 14 bases between them. There are 14 residues in the CDR3. CDR3 region: CASSKVEGANEQFC. The CDR3 DNA follows: TGCGCCAGCAGCAAAGTCGAGGGAGCCAATGAGCAGTTCTGC.

The chain carries TRBV4-1 and TRBJ2-5; D is ambiguous. The CDR3 covers 13 residues. Looked up from germline, CDR1 is MGHRA and CDR2 is YSYEKL. Between the trimmed V and J ends, which lost 1 base and 5 bases, there was a span of 8 bases. The CDR3 region has the DNA TGCGCCAGCAGCCAAGGAGCCGGGGAGACCCAGTACTTC. Translating gives CASSQGAGETQYF.

This clonotype has only a few counts. The chain recombines TRBV12-3 or TRBV12-4 with TRBJ2-1, with TRBD2 as a possible D gene (5 bases). The CDR3 has 14 amino acids. The V gene lost 5 bases and the J gene lost 4 bases, with 12 bases spanning the gap. The chain's CDR3 is CASSVGIGYNEQFF. The CDR3 nucleotides read TGTGCCAGCAGTGTCGGGATAGGGTACAATGAGCAGTTCTTC.

This clonotype was counted once. The V gene is TRBV13, the J gene TRBJ2-7; D unresolved. V shed 1 base and J shed 3 bases, with 7 bases lying between them. The germline gives CDR1 PRHDT, CDR2 FYEKMQ (reference sequence). The CDR3 has 13 amino acids. This chain's CDR3 is CASSLEPNYEQYF. CDR3 DNA: TGTGCCAGCAGCTTAGAACCAAACTACGAGCAGTACTTC.

This clonotype was found a few times. CDR3 sequence: CASRGGSGSEQFF. The CDR3 region has the DNA TGTGCCAGCAGGGGGGGGAGTGGAAGTGAGCAGTTCTTC. The chain joins TRBV7-8 to TRBJ2-1; 7 bases match TRBD2. The CDR3 is 13 amino acids. Trimming removed 6 bases from V and 9 bases from J; junction bases left unmatched: 8. In germline, CDR1 is SGHVS, CDR2 FQNEAQ.

This sequence joins TRBV5-1 and TRBJ2-3, with a possible D match to TRBD2 (5 bases). The CDR3 totals 15 residues. V was trimmed by 6 bases and J by 0 bases, leaving 14 bases between them. Germline V CDR1 and CDR2: SGHRS, YFSETQ. The CDR3 nucleotides read TGCGCCAGCATCGGAGCGGATTTTAGCACAGATACGCAGTATTTT. This codes for CASIGADFSTDTQYF.

The V and J genes are TRBV5-6 and TRBJ2-4; a possible D gene is TRBD2 (5 bases). V gave up 0 bases and J gave up 6 bases, with 10 bases separating them. Germline V lookup: CDR1 SGHDT, CDR2 YYEEEE. The CDR3 runs to 14 residues. The CDR3 here is CASSLGSLANIQYF. The CDR3 DNA reads TGTGCCAGCAGCTTGGGGTCCCTAGCAAACATTCAGTACTTC.

The rearrangement links TRBV20-1 to TRBJ2-4; either TRBD1 or TRBD2 may supply D (5 bases each). V was trimmed by 7 bases and J by 4 bases, leaving 14 bases between them. Germline lookup yields CDR1 DFQATT and CDR2 SNEGSKA (reference sequence). CDR3 length: 13 residues. The DNA of the CDR3 is TGCAGTGTCCGAGGGGTCCAGAAAAACATTCAGTACTTC. Translation: CSVRGVQKNIQYF.

The chain uses TRBV3-1 and TRBJ1-1, with D perhaps matching TRBD1 (6 bases). V lost 1 base, J lost 1 base, and 10 bases lay in between. The CDR3 is 15 residues long. From germline, CDR1 is LGHDT and CDR2 YNNKEL (reference sequence). The CDR3 region has the DNA TGTGCCAGCAGCCAAGGCCAGGGGTCGAACACTGAAGCTTTCTTT. As protein: CASSQGQGSNTEAFF.

With respect to this clonotype: At one end, the junction sequence differs from germline, possibly due to a read error. The genes are TRBV3-1 and TRBJ2-7, with D perhaps given as TRBD1 or TRBD2 (5 bases each). The CDR3 consists of 15 residues. Per germline, CDR1 LGHDT and CDR2 YNNKEL (reference sequence). The CDR3 DNA sequence: TGTGCCAGCAGCCAAGATTCGGGACCCGGCTACGGGCAGTACTTC. Amino acids: CASSQDSGPGYGQYF.

This chain uses TRBV7-3 with TRBJ2-1; 9 bases match TRBD2. This CDR3 has 16 residues. CDR1 SGHTA and CDR2 FQGTGA come from the germline V gene. V lost 2 bases to trimming and J lost 10 bases; unmatched junction nucleotides: 12. The CDR3 coding sequence is TGTGCCAGCAGCTTATCCCCTAGCGGGAATATGGGAGAGCAGTTCTTC. Residues: CASSLSPSGNMGEQFF.

This clonotype was counted between two and nine times. The chain carries TRBV29-1 and TRBJ2-7, with a tentative D call TRBD1 (6 bases). The CDR3 loop spans 11 amino acids. V was cut by 7 bases and J by 5 bases, with 12 bases left in between. From germline, CDR1 is SQVTM and CDR2 ANQGSEA. The CDR3 region has the DNA TGCAGCGCAACAGGGTCCCACGAGCAGTACTTC. It yields the protein CSATGSHEQYF.

The V and J genes are TRBV7-2 and TRBJ1-2, with D possibly matching TRBD1 (5 bases). The V gene lost 4 bases and the J gene lost 7 bases, with 19 bases spanning the gap. The CDR3 contains 15 residues. Germline V gene sequence: CDR1 SGHTA, CDR2 FQGNSA. CDR3: CASSSRDPGLGGYTF. CDR3 bases: TGTGCCAGCAGCTCCCGGGACCCAGGTCTAGGTGGCTACACCTTC.

This clonotype came up once. J is TRBJ2-5 and V is TRBV29-1, with D possibly being TRBD1 (6 bases). CDR3 length: 14 residues. Germline V gene data show CDR1 as SQVTM and CDR2 as ANQGSEA. V gave up 5 bases and J gave up 1 base, with 14 bases separating them. CDR3 amino acids: CSVYRVDSQETQYF. The CDR3, as DNA: TGCAGCGTTTACAGGGTTGACTCCCAAGAGACCCAGTACTTC.

The sample holds a few counts of this clonotype. The chain combines TRBV10-2 with TRBJ2-1, with a possible D match to TRBD2 (6 bases). Trimming took off 1 base at V and 10 bases at J, with 17 bases between the two ends. This CDR3 spans 15 amino acids. Looked up from germline, CDR1 is WSHSY and CDR2 is SAAADI. In DNA form, the CDR3 reads TGCGCCAGCAGTGAGTTGGCGGGAACAACCTACGAGCAGTTCTTC. It yields the protein CASSELAGTTYEQFF.

The chain links TRBV4-3 to TRBJ1-1; unclear D gene. The CDR3 runs to 13 residues. CDR1 LGHNA and CDR2 YSLEER come from the germline V gene. Trimming took off 0 bases at V and 7 bases at J, with 9 bases between the two ends. CDR3 nucleotides: TGCGCCAGCAGCCAAGATCTGGCAGATGAAGCTTTCTTT. Amino acid sequence: CASSQDLADEAFF.

This clonotype was observed a handful of times. This sequence joins TRBV9 and TRBJ1-5, with a possible D match to TRBD1 (5 bases). V lost 5 bases and J lost 2, with 17 bases in between. CDR1 SGDLS and CDR2 YYNGEE come from the germline V gene. The CDR3 is 16 residues long. CDR3 loop: CASRERWGGGNQPQHF. The DNA of the CDR3 is TGTGCCAGCAGAGAAAGATGGGGGGGAGGCAATCAGCCCCAGCATTTT.

This chain links TRBV9 with TRBJ2-1; TRBD1 matches 11 bases. Germline CDR1 reads SGDLS; CDR2 reads YYNGEE. The CDR3 runs 14 residues. Unmatched junction bases numbered 1, after V lost 5 bases and J lost 3 bases. The CDR3 nucleotides read TGTGCCAGCAGTGGGACAGGGGGCTACAATGAGCAGTTCTTC. Its translation is CASSGTGGYNEQFF.

The chain couples TRBV10-3 to TRBJ2-7; D might be TRBD2 (6 bases). The CDR3 length is 16 residues. Germline loops: CDR1 ENHRY, CDR2 SYGVKD. Trimming cost V 3 bases and J 6 bases, with 21 bases left between them. This CDR3 reads CAISDPRVRGILEQYF. CDR3 in DNA: TGTGCCATCAGTGACCCGCGGGTTCGGGGGATTCTCGAGCAGTACTTC.

The J gene is TRBJ2-1, the V gene TRBV6-2 or TRBV6-3; weak D call: TRBD2 (5 bases). The CDR3 totals 17 residues. Germline CDR1 reads MNHEY; CDR2 reads SVGEGT. Trimming took off 2 bases at V and 8 bases at J, with 22 bases between the two ends. The chain's CDR3 is CASSYKTGTRPWDEQFF. In DNA form, the CDR3 reads TGTGCCAGCAGTTACAAGACGGGAACCCGTCCTTGGGATGAGCAGTTCTTC.

Comment on this clonotype: At one boundary the junction diverges from the germline segment, which might be a read error. The gene calls are TRBV7-9 and TRBJ2-2; D gene ambiguous. Looked up from germline, CDR1 is SEHNR and CDR2 is FQNEAQ (reference sequence). The CDR3 spans 18 residues. The CDR3 region is CVSSLVSLGPANTGELFF. CDR3 DNA sequence: TGTGTCAGCAGCTTAGTATCCCTTGGGCCGGCGAACACCGGGGAGCTGTTTTTT.

This clonotype showed up just a few times. V gene TRBV20-1 combines with J gene TRBJ1-5; TRBD1 matches at 10 bases. V gave up 3 bases and J gave up 6 bases; unmatched junction bases: 11. The CDR3 totals 16 residues. Looked up from germline, CDR1 is DFQATT and CDR2 is SNEGSKA (reference sequence). CDR3 nucleotide sequence: TGCAGTGCTAGTAGGCATGTCGGACAGGGGGGTCAGCCCCAGCATTTT. Residues: CSASRHVGQGGQPQHF.

This clonotype was counted only a few times. The chain joins TRBV3-1 to TRBJ2-1; D remains unclear. Germline V gene data show CDR1 as LGHDT and CDR2 as YNNKEL (reference sequence). This CDR3 is 15 amino acids long. V dropped 0 bases and J dropped 3 bases, with 9 bases sitting between them. The CDR3 reads CASSQERAYYNEQFF. CDR3 bases: TGTGCCAGCAGCCAAGAAAGGGCATACTACAATGAGCAGTTCTTC.

This clonotype was detected only a few times. This chain joins TRBV29-1 and TRBJ1-1; 9 nucleotides match TRBD1. V gave up 4 bases and J gave up 2 bases; unmatched junction bases: 2. The CDR3 is 13 amino acids. The germline CDR1 and CDR2 sequences are SQVTM and ANQGSEA. The chain's CDR3 is CSVVGQGNTEAFF. The CDR3 DNA reads as TGCAGCGTTGTGGGACAGGGCAACACTGAAGCTTTCTTT.

This sequence joins TRBV10-2 and TRBJ1-2; D possibly corresponds to TRBD1 (5 bases). The CDR3 extends over 16 amino acids. V dropped 3 bases and J dropped 2 bases, with 16 bases sitting between them. Germline V gives CDR1 WSHSY, CDR2 SAAADI. The CDR3 protein is CASSDGPVGGNYGYTF. CDR3 in DNA: TGCGCCAGCAGTGACGGCCCAGTCGGGGGGAACTATGGCTACACCTTC.

This clonotype was picked up many times. CDR3 sequence (DNA): TGCGCCAGCAGCCAAGAGGGGGCCGGGCTAGCGCAGTACCAAGAGACCCAGTACTTC. It yields the protein CASSQEGAGLAQYQETQYF. The J gene is TRBJ2-5, the V gene TRBV4-1, with D perhaps TRBD1 or TRBD2 (6 bases each). Trimming took off 0 bases at V and 0 bases at J, with 20 bases between the two ends. The CDR3 runs 19 residues. Germline V gene lookup returns CDR1 MGHRA and CDR2 YSYEKL.

The rearrangement joins TRBV6-5 to TRBJ2-7, with D possibly being TRBD2 (6 bases). Trimming stripped 5 bases from V and 6 bases from J, with 20 bases between. CDR1 MNHEY and CDR2 SVGAGI come from the germline V gene. The CDR3 consists of 15 residues. The CDR3 region has the DNA TGTGCCAGCAGTGCCGACGCAACACTAGCTTTCGAGCAGTACTTC. The encoded protein is CASSADATLAFEQYF.

The table lists this clonotype with a count of one. The chain is built from TRBV12-3 or TRBV12-4 and TRBJ2-1; 15 positions agree with TRBD2. V was pared by 3 bases and J by 6 bases, with 9 bases of the junction left unmatched. The CDR3 is 18 amino acids. The CDR3 sequence is CASSLNRRGLAGGNEQFF. DNA of the CDR3: TGTGCCAGCAGTTTGAATCGGCGGGGACTAGCGGGAGGCAATGAGCAGTTCTTC.

A remark on this clonotype: Its ends do not fully match the called genes, so a read error is possible. The CDR3 here is CASSSTFGYEQYF. Written as DNA, the CDR3 is TGTGCTAGCAGCTCTACGTTTGGCTACGAGCAGTACTTC. The V gene is TRBV7-7, the J gene TRBJ2-7; no firm D call. In germline, CDR1 is SSHAT, CDR2 FNYEAQ (reference sequence). CDR3 length: 13 residues.

A few counts support this clonotype. This chain links TRBV7-9 with TRBJ2-1, with 11 bases aligning to TRBD2. CDR1 is SEHNR and CDR2 is FQNEAQ in the germline V gene (reference sequence). V lost 4 bases to trimming and J lost 3 bases; unmatched junction nucleotides: 5. The CDR3 runs 16 residues. CDR3 protein: CASSSTGTSGYNEQFF. DNA for the CDR3: TGTGCCAGCAGCTCGACCGGGACTAGCGGCTACAATGAGCAGTTCTTC. The full variable domain, rest sourced from reference TRBV7-9 and TRBJ2-1, is DTGVSQNPRHKITKRGQNVTFRCDPISEHNRLYWYRQTLGQGPEFLTYFQNEAQLEKSRLLSDRFSAERPKGSFSTLEIQRTEQGDSAMYLCASSSTGTSGYNEQFFGPGTRLTVL.

Only a few counts were recorded for this clonotype. The genes are TRBV6-6 and TRBJ1-2; possibly TRBD1 for D (6 bases). CDR3 length equals 16 residues. In germline, CDR1 is MNHNY, CDR2 SVGAGI (reference sequence). V gave up 2 bases and J gave up 0 bases, with 13 bases separating them. CDR3 DNA: TGTGCCAGCAGTTACGGGGGCGGAGCCGCTAACTATGGCTACACCTTC. It encodes CASSYGGGAANYGYTF.

The chain combines TRBV20-1 with TRBJ1-4; weak D call: TRBD1 (5 bases). Germline CDR1 and CDR2: DFQATT and SNEGSKA (reference sequence). There are 14 residues in the CDR3. The ends were cut back, 6 bases at V and 8 bases at J, with 19 bases in the middle. The CDR3 DNA follows: TGCAGTGCCCAGACCGGGACGGAGGCCGAAAAACTGTTTTTT. This codes for CSAQTGTEAEKLFF.